This T cell receptor beta chain was retrieved from a study of T-cell memory formation after mild COVID-19. On the study more broadly: TCR clustering was largely donor specific.

The germline CDR1 and CDR2 sequences are SEHNR and FQNEAQ (reference sequence). The CDR3 loop spans 13 amino acids. V lost 4 bases, J lost 3 bases, and 10 bases lay in between. TCRalpha and TCRbeta libraries used 5'RACE with constant-segment primers and UMIs. TCRdb reanalysed the 5' RACE reads using MiXCR and keeps one entry per CDR3 protein. Found here are roughly 260,000 distinct CDR3 sequences, less than 20% of them singletons; the top ten hold roughly 3.6%. This clonotype has more than one count but fewer than ten. Its antigen is unidentified. Study-level findings and limits: Nothing showed for sure that second-wave clones peaking on day 37 were SARS-CoV-2 specific. Among CD4+ contracting clones, most were CM and EM, and CD8+ ones EMRA.

The sequencing input was PBMCs or a T cell subset sorted from them (not recorded which). The receptor comes from a man between 18 and 35 years old who had mild COVID-19 (a few samples of this study predate the infection). Cell type and time point are not known. This chain uses TRBV7-9 with TRBJ2-7; D not resolved. The CDR3 bases are TGTGCCAGCAGCTCCGGATCCATCTACGAGCAGTACGTC. This translates into CASSSGSIYEQYV.